This TCR beta chain was found in a study of blood T cell repertoires in COVID-19. Study background: The United States, Italy and Spain were the sources of the acute and convalescent COVID-19 samples. Nucleic acid was either cDNA or gDNA, and it came from T cells, B-cell-depleted T cells, or PBMCs.

In the source study's methods: Reference gene primer amplification yielded estimated nucleated cell counts. The assay was immunoSEQ multiplex PCR, and TCRdb's table has in-frame clones only and misses some. The V and J calls and clone size are taken from that table; D and trimming were inferred from the DNA. This sample has 250,000 to 350,000 clones; around 90% occur once, and the top ten carry 0.9% to 1%. The CDR3 is 18 residues long. Germline CDR1 is SSHAT and CDR2 is FNYEAQ (reference sequence). V was pared by 0 bases and J by 7 bases, with 12 bases of the junction left unmatched. This clone was seen more than once but under ten times.

Material for sequencing was peripheral blood. This sequence originates from a woman aged 40 to 50 who had recovered from COVID-19. The chain couples TRBV7-7 to TRBJ1-6; 7 nucleotides match TRBD1. The CDR3 region has the DNA TGTGCCAGCAGCTTAGCAGGACAGGCGGCGAGTTTGAATTCACCCCTCCACTTT. Residues: CASSLAGQAASLNSPLHF.